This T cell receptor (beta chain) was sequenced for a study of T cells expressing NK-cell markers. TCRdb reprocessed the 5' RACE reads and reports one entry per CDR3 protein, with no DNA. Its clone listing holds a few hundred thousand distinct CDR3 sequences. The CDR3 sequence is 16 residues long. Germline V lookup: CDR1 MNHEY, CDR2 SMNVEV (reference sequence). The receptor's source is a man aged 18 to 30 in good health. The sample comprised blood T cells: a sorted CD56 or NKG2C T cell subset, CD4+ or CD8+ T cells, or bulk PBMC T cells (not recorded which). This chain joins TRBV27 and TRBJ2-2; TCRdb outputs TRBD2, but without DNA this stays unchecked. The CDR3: CASTRTSGSSTGELFF.